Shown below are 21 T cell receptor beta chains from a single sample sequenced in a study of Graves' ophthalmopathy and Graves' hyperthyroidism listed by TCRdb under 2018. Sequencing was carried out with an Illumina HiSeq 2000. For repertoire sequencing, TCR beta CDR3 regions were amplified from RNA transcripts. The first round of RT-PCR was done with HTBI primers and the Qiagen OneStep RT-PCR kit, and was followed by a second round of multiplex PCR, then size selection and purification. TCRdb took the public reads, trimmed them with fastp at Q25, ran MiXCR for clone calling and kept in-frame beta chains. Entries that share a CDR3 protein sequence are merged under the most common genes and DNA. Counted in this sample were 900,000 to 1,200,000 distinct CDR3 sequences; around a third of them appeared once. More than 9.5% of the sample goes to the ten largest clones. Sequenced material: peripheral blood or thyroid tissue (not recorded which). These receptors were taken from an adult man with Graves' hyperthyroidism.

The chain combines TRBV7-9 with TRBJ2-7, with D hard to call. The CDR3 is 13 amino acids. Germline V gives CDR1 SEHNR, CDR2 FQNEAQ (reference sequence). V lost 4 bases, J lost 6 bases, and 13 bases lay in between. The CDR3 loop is CASSSPFGSEQYF. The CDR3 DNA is TGTGCCAGCAGCTCCCCCTTTGGATCCGAGCAGTACTTC.

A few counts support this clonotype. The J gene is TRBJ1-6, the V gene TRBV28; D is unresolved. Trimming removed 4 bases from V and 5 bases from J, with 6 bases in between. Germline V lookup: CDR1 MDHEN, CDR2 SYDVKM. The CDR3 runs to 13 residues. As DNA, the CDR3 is TGTGCCAGCAGTTCTACAGATAATTCACCCCTCCACTTT. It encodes CASSSTDNSPLHF. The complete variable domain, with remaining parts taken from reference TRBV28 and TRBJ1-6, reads DVKVTQSSRYLVKRTGEKVFLECVQDMDHENMFWYRQDPGLGLRLIYFSYDVKMKEKGDIPEGYSVSREKKERFSLILESASTNQTSMYLCASSSTDNSPLHFGNGTRLTVT.

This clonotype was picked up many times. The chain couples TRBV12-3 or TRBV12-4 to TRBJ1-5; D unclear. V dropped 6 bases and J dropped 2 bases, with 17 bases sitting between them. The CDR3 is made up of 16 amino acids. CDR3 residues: CASSPLGLGRNQPQHF. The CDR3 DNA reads TGTGCCAGCAGCCCGTTGGGTTTAGGGCGCAATCAGCCCCAGCATTTT.

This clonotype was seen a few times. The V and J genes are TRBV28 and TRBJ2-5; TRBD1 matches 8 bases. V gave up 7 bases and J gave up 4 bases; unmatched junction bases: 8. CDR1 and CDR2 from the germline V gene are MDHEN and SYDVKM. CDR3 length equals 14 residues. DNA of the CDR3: TGTGCCAGCACAACCAGGGGGCGGGTAGAGACCCAGTACTTC. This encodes CASTTRGRVETQYF.

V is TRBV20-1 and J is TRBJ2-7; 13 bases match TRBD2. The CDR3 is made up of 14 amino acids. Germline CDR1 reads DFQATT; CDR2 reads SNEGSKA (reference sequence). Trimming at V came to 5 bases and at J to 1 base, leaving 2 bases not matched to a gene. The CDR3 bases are TGCAGTGCTGGGACTAGCGGGGCTTCCTACGAGCAGTACTTC. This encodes CSAGTSGASYEQYF.

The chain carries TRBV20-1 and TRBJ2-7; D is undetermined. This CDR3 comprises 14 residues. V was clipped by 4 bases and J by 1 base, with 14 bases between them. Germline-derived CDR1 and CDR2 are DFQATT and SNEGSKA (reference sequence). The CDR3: CSATHRLFSYEQYF. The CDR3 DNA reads TGCAGTGCTACCCACCGTTTATTTTCCTACGAGCAGTACTTC.

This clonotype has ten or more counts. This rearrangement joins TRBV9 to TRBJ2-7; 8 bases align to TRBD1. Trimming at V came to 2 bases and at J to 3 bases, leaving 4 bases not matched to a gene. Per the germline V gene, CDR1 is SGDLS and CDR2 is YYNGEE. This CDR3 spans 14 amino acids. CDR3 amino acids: CASSVTGANYEQYF. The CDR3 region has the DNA TGTGCCAGCAGCGTGACAGGGGCAAACTACGAGCAGTACTTC.

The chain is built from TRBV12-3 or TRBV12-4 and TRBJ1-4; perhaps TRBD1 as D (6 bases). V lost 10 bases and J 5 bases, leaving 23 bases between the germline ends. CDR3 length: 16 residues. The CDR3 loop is CAIRTTRTEENEKLFF. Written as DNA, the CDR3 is TGTGCCATCAGGACCACCCGGACAGAAGAAAATGAAAAACTGTTTTTT.

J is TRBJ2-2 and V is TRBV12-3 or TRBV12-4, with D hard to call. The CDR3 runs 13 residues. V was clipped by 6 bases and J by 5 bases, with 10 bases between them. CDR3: CASRSDGTGELFF. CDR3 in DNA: TGTGCCAGCAGATCCGACGGTACCGGGGAGCTGTTTTTT.

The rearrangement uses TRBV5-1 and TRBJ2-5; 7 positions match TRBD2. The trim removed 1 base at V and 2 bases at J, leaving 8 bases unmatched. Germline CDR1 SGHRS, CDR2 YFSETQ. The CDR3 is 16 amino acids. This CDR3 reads CASSLMASGKQETQYF. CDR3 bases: TGCGCCAGCAGCTTGATGGCTAGCGGAAAACAAGAGACCCAGTACTTC.

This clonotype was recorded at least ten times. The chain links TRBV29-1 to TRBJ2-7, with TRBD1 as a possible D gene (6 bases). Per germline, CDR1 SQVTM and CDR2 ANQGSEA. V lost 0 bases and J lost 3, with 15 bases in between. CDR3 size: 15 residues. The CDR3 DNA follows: TGCAGCGTTGAAGATCTCAAGGGGGTGAACTACGAGCAGTACTTC. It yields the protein CSVEDLKGVNYEQYF.

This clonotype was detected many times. CDR3: CASSEDRGGQPQHF. CDR3 DNA sequence: TGTGCCAGCAGTGAAGACAGGGGAGGTCAGCCCCAGCATTTT. V gene TRBV6-5 combines with J gene TRBJ1-5; 8 positions agree with TRBD1. V gave up 5 bases and J gave up 6 bases; unmatched junction bases: 6. The CDR3 is 14 amino acids. Germline CDR1 is MNHEY and CDR2 is SVGAGI.

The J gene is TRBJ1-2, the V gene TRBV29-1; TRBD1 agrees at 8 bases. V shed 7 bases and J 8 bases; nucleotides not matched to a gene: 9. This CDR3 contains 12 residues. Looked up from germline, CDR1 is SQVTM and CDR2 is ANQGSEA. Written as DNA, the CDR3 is TGCAGCGGCCAGGACAGGGCGGGAGGCTACACCTTC. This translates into CSGQDRAGGYTF. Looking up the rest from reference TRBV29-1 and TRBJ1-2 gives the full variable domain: SAVISQKPSRDICQRGTSLTIQCQVDSQVTMMFWYRQQPGQSLTLIATANQGSEATYESGFVIDKFPISRPNLTFSTLTVSNMSPEDSSIYLCSGQDRAGGYTFGSGTRLTVV.

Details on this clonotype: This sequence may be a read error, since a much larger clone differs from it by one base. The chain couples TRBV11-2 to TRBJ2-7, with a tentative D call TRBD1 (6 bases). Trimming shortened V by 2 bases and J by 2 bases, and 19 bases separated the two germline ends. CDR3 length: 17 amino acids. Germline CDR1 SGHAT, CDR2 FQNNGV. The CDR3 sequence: CASSLKRDPGAPYEQYF. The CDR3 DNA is TGTGCCAGCAGCTTAAAGAGGGATCCAGGGGCACCCTACGAGCAGTACTTC.

This chain's CDR3 is CASSEHGTSGGLEQYF. Written as DNA, the CDR3 is TGTGCCAGCTCAGAGCACGGGACTAGCGGGGGGTTGGAGCAGTACTTC. The chain recombines TRBV2 with TRBJ2-7; 15 bases match TRBD2. The CDR3 has 16 residues. V was clipped by 8 bases and J by 7 bases; unmatched bases: 12. Germline values: CDR1 SNHLY, CDR2 FYNNEI.

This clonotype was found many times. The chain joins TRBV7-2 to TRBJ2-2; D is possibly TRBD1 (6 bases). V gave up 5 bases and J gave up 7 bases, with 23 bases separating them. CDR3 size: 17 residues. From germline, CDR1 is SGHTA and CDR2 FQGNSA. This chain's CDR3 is CASSPTIRTASDGELFF. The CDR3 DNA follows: TGTGCCAGCAGCCCTACCATAAGGACAGCATCCGACGGGGAGCTGTTTTTT.

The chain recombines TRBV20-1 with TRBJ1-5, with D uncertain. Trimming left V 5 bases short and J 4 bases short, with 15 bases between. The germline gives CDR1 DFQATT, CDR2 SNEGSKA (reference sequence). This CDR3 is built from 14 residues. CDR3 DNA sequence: TGCAGTGCTGGAAAGATCCCGGAGAATCAGCCCCAGCATTTT. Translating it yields CSAGKIPENQPQHF.

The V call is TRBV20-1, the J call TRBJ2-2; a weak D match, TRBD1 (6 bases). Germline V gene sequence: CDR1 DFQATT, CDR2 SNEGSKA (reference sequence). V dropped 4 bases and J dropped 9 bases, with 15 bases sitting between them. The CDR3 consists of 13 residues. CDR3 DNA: TGCAGTGCTAATTTTGGGACAACGTGGGAGCTGTTTTTT. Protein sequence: CSANFGTTWELFF.

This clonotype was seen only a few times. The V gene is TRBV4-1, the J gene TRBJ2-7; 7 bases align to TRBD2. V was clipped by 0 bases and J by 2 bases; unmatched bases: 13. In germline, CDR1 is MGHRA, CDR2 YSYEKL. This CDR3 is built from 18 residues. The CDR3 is CASSQDMGGLSGTYEQYF. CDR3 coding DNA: TGCGCCAGCAGCCAAGATATGGGTGGGCTAAGCGGGACCTACGAGCAGTACTTC.

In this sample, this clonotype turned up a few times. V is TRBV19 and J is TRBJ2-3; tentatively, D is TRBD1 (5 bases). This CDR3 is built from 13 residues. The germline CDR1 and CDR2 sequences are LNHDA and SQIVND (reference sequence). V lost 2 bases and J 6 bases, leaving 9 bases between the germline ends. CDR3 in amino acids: CASSITGPDTQYF. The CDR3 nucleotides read TGTGCCAGTAGTATAACAGGTCCTGATACGCAGTATTTT.

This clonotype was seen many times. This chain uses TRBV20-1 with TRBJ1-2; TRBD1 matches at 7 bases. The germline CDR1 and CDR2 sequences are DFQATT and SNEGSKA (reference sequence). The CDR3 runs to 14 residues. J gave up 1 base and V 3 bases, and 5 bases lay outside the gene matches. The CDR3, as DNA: TGCAGTGCTAGTGGGACAGACAATAACTATGGCTACACCTTC. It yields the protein CSASGTDNNYGYTF.